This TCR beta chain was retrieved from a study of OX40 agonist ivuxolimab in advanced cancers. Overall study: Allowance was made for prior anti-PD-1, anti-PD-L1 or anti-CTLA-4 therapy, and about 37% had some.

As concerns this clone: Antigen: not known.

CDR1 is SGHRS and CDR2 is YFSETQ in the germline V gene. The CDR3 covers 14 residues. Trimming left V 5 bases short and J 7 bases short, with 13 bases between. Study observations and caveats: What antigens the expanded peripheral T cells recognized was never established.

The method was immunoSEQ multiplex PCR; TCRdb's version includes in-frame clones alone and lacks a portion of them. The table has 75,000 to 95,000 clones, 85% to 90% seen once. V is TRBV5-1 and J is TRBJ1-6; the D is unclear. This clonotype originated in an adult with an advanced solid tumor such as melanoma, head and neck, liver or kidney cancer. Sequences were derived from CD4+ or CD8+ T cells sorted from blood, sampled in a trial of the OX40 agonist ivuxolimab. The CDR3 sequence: CASSSSEANSPLHF. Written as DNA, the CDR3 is TGCGCCAGCAGTTCTTCTGAGGCCAATTCACCCCTCCACTTT. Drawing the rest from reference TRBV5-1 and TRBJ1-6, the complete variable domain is KAGVTQTPRYLIKTRGQQVTLSCSPISGHRSVSWYQQTPGQGLQFLFEYFSETQRNKGNFPGRFSGRQFSNSRSEMNVSTLELGDSALYLCASSSSEANSPLHFGNGTRLTVT.